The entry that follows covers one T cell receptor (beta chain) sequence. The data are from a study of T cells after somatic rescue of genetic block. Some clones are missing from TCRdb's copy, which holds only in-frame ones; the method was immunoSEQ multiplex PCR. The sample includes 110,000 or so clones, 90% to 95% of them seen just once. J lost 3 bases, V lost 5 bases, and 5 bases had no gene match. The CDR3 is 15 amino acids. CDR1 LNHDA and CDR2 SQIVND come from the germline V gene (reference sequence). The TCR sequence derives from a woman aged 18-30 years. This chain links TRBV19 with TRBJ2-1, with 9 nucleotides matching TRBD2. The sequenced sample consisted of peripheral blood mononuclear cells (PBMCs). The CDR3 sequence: CASSLAGKGYNEQFF. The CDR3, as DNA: TGTGCCAGTAGTCTAGCGGGGAAGGGCTACAATGAGCAGTTCTTC.